This TCR beta chain comes out of a study of CD8+ T cells in alopecia areata. This sample's treatment: oral pan-JAK inhibitor, 5-10 mg twice daily. Both peripheral blood and punch biopsies of lesional scalp skin were obtained from patients who had alopecia areata. Isolated RNA was reverse transcribed into cDNA used as the sequencing template. The table came from immunoSEQ multiplex PCR; TCRdb's copy has only in-frame clones and leaves some out. The table shows about 90,000 clones, with 40% to 50% occurring only once. Trimming stripped 3 bases from V and 7 bases from J, with 21 bases between. The CDR3 sequence is 16 residues long. Germline CDR1 is MNHNS and CDR2 is SASEGT. Study-wide results and caveats: There was only one nonresponder, so it was unclear how baseline CD8+ expansion relates to response. Numerous clones, expanded in lesions, remained in scalp and blood during tofacitinib.

Points on this clone: Its antigen is not known.

The chain combines TRBV6-1 with TRBJ2-5; D is perhaps TRBD1 (6 bases). The receptor was derived from a human donor with alopecia areata. The sample in question was CD8+ T cells sorted from blood, obtained at week 24, from a patient treated with tofacitinib. CDR3 loop: CASSDPGTNQLGTQYF. As DNA, the CDR3 is TGTGCCAGCAGTGACCCCGGGACAAACCAACTCGGGACCCAGTACTTC.